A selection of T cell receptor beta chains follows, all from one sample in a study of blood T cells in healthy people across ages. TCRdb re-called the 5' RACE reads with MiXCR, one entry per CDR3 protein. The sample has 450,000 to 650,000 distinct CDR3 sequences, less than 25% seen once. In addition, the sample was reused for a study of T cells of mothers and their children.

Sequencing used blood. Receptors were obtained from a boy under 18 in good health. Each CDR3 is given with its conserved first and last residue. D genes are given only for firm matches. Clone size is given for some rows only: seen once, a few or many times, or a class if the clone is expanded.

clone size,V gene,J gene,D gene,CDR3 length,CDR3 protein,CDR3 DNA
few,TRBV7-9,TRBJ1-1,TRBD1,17,CASSGYLGQRGNTEAFF,TGTGCCAGCAGCGGATATTTGGGACAGAGGGGTAACACTGAAGCTTTCTTT
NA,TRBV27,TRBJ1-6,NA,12,CASSRSNSPLHF,TGTGCCAGCAGTAGGTCCAATTCACCCCTCCACTTT
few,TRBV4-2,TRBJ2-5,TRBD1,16,CASSQRPTGEGETQYF,TGTGCCAGCAGCCAGAGACCGACAGGGGAAGGAGAGACCCAGTACTTC
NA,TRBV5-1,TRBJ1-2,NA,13,CASSTGARYGYTF,TGCGCCAGCAGCACCGGGGCCCGCTATGGCTACACCTTC
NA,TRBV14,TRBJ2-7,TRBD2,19,CASSQDLLMGAGRTYEQYF,TGTGCCAGCAGCCAAGATTTATTGATGGGAGCGGGAAGGACGTACGAGCAGTACTTC
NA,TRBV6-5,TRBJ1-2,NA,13,CASSYSIDYGYTF,TGTGCCAGCAGTTACTCGATAGACTATGGCTACACCTTC
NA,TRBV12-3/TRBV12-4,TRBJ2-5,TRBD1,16,CASSARRTGGDQTQYF,TGTGCCAGCAGTGCTCGGCGGACAGGGGGCGATCAGACCCAGTACTTC
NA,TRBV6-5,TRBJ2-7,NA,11,CASSHQDEQYF,TGTGCCAGCAGTCACCAAGACGAGCAGTACTTC
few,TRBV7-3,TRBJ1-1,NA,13,CASNPSENTEAFF,TGTGCCAGCAACCCCTCGGAGAACACTGAAGCTTTCTTT
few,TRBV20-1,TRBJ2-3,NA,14,CSARSLGSTDTQYF,TGCAGTGCTAGATCTTTGGGATCCACAGATACGCAGTATTTT
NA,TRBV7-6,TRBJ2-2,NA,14,CASSREGDTGELFF,TGTGCCAGCAGCCGAGAAGGTGACACCGGGGAGCTGTTTTTT
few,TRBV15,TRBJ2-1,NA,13,CATSLGFWNEQFF,TGTGCCACCAGCCTGGGGTTTTGGAATGAGCAGTTCTTC
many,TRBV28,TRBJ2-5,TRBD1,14,CASSSSGGEETQYF,TGTGCCAGCAGTTCATCAGGGGGCGAAGAGACCCAGTACTTC
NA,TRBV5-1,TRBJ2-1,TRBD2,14,CASSPQAGVNEQFF,TGCGCCAGCAGCCCACAAGCGGGAGTTAATGAGCAGTTCTTC
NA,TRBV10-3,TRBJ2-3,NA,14,CAISGASGRDTQYF,TGTGCCATCAGTGGGGCTAGTGGCAGAGATACGCAGTATTTT
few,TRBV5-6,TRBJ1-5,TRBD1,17,CASSPLGDRDCYQPQHF,TGTGCCAGCAGCCCCCTGGGGGACAGGGACTGCTATCAGCCCCAGCATTTT
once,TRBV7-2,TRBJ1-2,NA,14,CASRESQGRDGYTF,TGTGCCAGCAGAGAATCCCAGGGGAGGGATGGCTACACCTTC
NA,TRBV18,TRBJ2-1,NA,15,CASSPVSASGVEQFF,TGTGCCAGCTCACCTGTGTCGGCTAGTGGAGTTGAGCAGTTCTTC
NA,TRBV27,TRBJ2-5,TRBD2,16,CASSPFGSGRVETQYF,TGTGCCAGCAGCCCTTTTGGTAGCGGGAGGGTAGAGACCCAGTACTTC
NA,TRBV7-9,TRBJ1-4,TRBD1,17,CASSLPAQGEVDEKLFF,TGTGCCAGCAGCTTACCCGCCCAGGGGGAGGTAGATGAAAAACTGTTTTTT
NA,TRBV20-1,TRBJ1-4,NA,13,CSASQGSTEKLFF,TGCAGTGCGTCTCAGGGATCGACCGAAAAACTGTTTTTT
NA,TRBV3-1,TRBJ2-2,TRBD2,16,CASHTRTSGRSGELFF,TGTGCCAGTCATACCAGGACTAGCGGGCGGTCAGGGGAGCTGTTTTTT
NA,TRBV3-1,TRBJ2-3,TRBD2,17,CASSQEWGGSTSDTQYF,TGTGCCAGCAGCCAAGAATGGGGCGGGAGCACTTCAGATACGCAGTATTTT
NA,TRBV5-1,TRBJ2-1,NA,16,CASSPAGQRPYNEQFF,TGCGCCAGCAGCCCTGCTGGACAGAGGCCCTACAATGAGCAGTTCTTC
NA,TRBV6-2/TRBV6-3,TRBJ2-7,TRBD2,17,CASSYVTSGTFSCEQYF,TGTGCCAGCAGTTACGTGACTAGCGGGACCTTCTCCTGCGAGCAGTACTTC
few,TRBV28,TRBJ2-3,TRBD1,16,CASPPMGRGLTDTQYF,TGTGCCAGCCCCCCAATGGGCAGGGGGCTAACAGATACGCAGTATTTT
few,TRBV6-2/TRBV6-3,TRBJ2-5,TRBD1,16,CASRLRTGGSLETQYF,TGTGCCAGCAGATTAAGGACAGGGGGCTCTTTGGAGACCCAGTACTTC
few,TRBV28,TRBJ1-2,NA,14,CASSLRRGAYGYTF,TGTGCCAGCAGCCTCCGTCGGGGGGCCTATGGCTACACCTTC
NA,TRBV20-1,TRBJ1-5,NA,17,CSARVARAVYSNQPQHF,TGCAGTGCTAGAGTTGCCAGGGCTGTTTATAGCAATCAGCCCCAGCATTTT
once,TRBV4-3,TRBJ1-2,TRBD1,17,CASSQGSGQILIGGYTF,TGCGCCAGCAGCCAAGGCTCGGGACAGATCCTTATTGGAGGCTACACCTTC
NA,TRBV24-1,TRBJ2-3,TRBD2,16,CATSEPSGGAADTQYF,TGTGCCACCAGTGAACCTAGCGGGGGGGCCGCAGATACGCAGTATTTT
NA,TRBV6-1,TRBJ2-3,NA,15,CASSEKPEGPDTQYF,TGTGCCAGCAGTGAAAAACCTGAGGGTCCAGATACGCAGTATTTT
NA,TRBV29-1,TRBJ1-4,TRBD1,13,CSFSATGRGKLFF,TGCAGCTTTTCCGCGACAGGGAGGGGAAAACTGTTTTTT
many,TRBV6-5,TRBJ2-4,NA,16,CASSYESPLAKNIQYF,TGTGCCAGCAGTTACGAGTCACCGCTAGCCAAAAACATTCAGTACTTC
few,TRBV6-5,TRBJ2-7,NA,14,CASSYSGETYEQYF,TGTGCCAGCAGTTACTCCGGGGAAACCTACGAGCAGTACTTC
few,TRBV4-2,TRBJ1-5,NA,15,CASSQDQYSNQPQHF,TGTGCCAGCAGCCAAGACCAGTATAGCAATCAGCCCCAGCATTTT
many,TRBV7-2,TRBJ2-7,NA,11,CASSWGYEQYF,TGTGCCAGCAGTTGGGGTTACGAGCAGTACTTC
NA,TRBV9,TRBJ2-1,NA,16,CASSPSNGASYNEQFF,TGTGCCAGTAGCCCCTCGAATGGAGCCTCCTACAATGAGCAGTTCTTC
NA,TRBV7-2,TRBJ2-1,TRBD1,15,CASSLGQGAGDEQFF,TGTGCCAGCAGCCTGGGACAGGGGGCAGGCGATGAGCAGTTCTTC
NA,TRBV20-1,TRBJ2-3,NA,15,CSASERLGGTDTQYF,TGCAGTGCTAGCGAGAGGTTGGGGGGCACAGATACGCAGTATTTT
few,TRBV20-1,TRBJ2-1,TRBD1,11,CSASSGQGVLF,TGCAGTGCTAGCTCCGGACAGGGTGTCCTCTTC
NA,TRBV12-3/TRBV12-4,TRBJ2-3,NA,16,CASSLYPKVSTDTQYF,TGTGCCAGCAGTTTGTACCCCAAAGTCAGCACAGATACGCAGTATTTT
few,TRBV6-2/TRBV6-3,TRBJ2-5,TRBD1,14,CASRDPGQKETQYF,TGTGCCAGCAGGGATCCGGGACAGAAAGAGACCCAGTACTTC
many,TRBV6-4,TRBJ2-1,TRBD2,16,CASSDSGTSGGNEQFF,TGTGCCAGCAGTGACTCGGGGACTAGCGGGGGGAATGAGCAGTTCTTC
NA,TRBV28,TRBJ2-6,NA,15,CASATQGSGANVLTF,TGTGCCAGCGCGACCCAGGGCTCTGGGGCCAACGTCCTGACTTTC
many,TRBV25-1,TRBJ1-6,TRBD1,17,CASSEYGQGNFNSPLHF,TGTGCCAGCAGTGAATATGGACAGGGGAACTTCAATTCACCCCTCCACTTT
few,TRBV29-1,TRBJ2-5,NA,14,CSVEDGTNQETQYF,TGCAGCGTTGAAGATGGTACCAACCAAGAGACCCAGTACTTC
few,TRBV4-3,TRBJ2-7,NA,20,CASSQDLGSFGPGTSYEQYF,TGCGCCAGCAGCCAAGATTTGGGGTCGTTCGGACCCGGGACATCCTACGAGCAGTACTTC
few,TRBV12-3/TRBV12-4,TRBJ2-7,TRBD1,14,CASRGPGQGGEQYF,TGTGCCAGCAGAGGCCCGGGACAGGGAGGCGAGCAGTACTTC
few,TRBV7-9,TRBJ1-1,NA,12,CASSEEGTEAFF,TGTGCCAGCAGCGAGGAGGGGACTGAAGCTTTCTTT
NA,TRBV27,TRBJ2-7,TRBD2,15,CASSEASGGNYEQYF,TGTGCCAGCAGCGAAGCTAGCGGGGGCAACTACGAGCAGTACTTC
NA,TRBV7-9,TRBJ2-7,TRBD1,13,CASSSRGQGEQYF,TGTGCCAGCAGCAGCAGGGGGCAAGGCGAGCAGTACTTC
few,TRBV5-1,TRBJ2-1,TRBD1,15,CASSPRQGKDNEQFF,TGCGCCAGCAGCCCCCGACAGGGGAAGGACAATGAGCAGTTCTTC
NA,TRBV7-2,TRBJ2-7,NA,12,CGSSPTTYEQYF,TGTGGCAGCAGCCCGACTACCTACGAGCAGTACTTC
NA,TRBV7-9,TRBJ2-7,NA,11,CASSPKNEQYF,TGTGCCAGCAGCCCCAAGAACGAGCAGTACTTC